This T cell receptor beta chain was captured in a study of T and B cells in COVID-19 patients. The CDR3 loop spans 11 amino acids. Deletions cut 4 bases from V and 5 bases from J, with 8 bases between. Germline V gene lookup returns CDR1 SQVTM and CDR2 ANQGSEA. By share, this clonotype counts as medium-sized. What it binds is not known. TRB rearrangements were amplified by multiplex PCR with BIOMED2 TRB-A/B primers. TCRdb processed the multiplex PCR reads anew with MiXCR; each CDR3 protein has one entry. The sample holds some 6,000 distinct CDR3 sequences, roughly 26% seen once. Regarding the study as a whole: Early severe-case samples and blood from mildly ill patients during symptoms were in short supply.

Each TRB amplification used roughly 230-550 ng of genomic DNA from blood. The TCR comes from a human donor with active COVID-19. V usage is TRBV29-1 and J usage is TRBJ2-5; D call uncertain. Sequenced material: blood. The CDR3 loop reads CSVGTRETQYF. CDR3 sequence (DNA): TGCAGCGTTGGGACCAGGGAGACCCAGTACTTC.